This is a list of T cell receptor beta chains from one sample in a study of blood T cell repertoires in COVID-19. Using immunoSEQ multiplex PCR, the repertoire was profiled, and TCRdb retains in-frame clones only, with some absent. The profile shows around 250,000 clones, around 85% of them singletons. The sample taken for sequencing was peripheral blood. The receptor source for this set is a man in his fifties or sixties with acute or convalescent COVID-19. Both conserved end residues are part of each CDR3. The D gene is left open where the match is weak. Size is omitted from some rows. Given values are once, few, many or a class for expanded clones.

V,J,size,D,CDR3,DNA
TRBV19,TRBJ2-7,.,TRBD2,CASTWTSGSYEQYF,TGTGCCAGTACCTGGACTAGCGGGAGTTACGAGCAGTACTTC
TRBV19,TRBJ2-5,.,TRBD1,CASKDRQETQYF,TGTGCCAGTAAGGACAGGCAAGAGACCCAGTACTTC
TRBV30,TRBJ2-7,.,TRBD1,CAWAGQAYSYEQYF,TGTGCCTGGGCCGGACAGGCGTACTCCTACGAGCAGTACTTC
TRBV5-1,TRBJ1-2,few,.,CASSLEASYGYTF,TGCGCCAGCAGCTTGGAAGCCTCCTATGGCTACACCTTC
TRBV24-1,TRBJ2-3,.,TRBD1,CATGNRGPDTQYF,TGTGCCACCGGTAACAGGGGCCCAGATACGCAGTATTTT
TRBV6-5,TRBJ1-2,.,TRBD1,CASRGQGRYGYTF,TGTGCCTCTCGAGGACAGGGCAGATATGGCTACACCTTC
TRBV2,TRBJ2-1,once,TRBD2,CASSPQISGLAGGPYLTEQFF,TGTGCCAGCAGTCCCCAGATCTCGGGACTAGCGGGAGGGCCTTATTTGACGGAGCAGTTCTTC
TRBV2,TRBJ2-7,.,TRBD1,CASSGDRASEQYF,TGTGCCAGCAGTGGAGACAGGGCTTCCGAGCAGTACTTC
TRBV7-9,TRBJ2-5,.,TRBD1,CASSPDRARRETQYF,TGTGCCAGCAGCCCCGACAGGGCCAGAAGGGAGACCCAGTACTTC
TRBV5-6,TRBJ2-2,.,TRBD1,CASSPDRGKAGELFF,TGTGCCAGCAGCCCAGACAGGGGAAAAGCCGGGGAGCTGTTTTTT
TRBV27,TRBJ2-7,.,TRBD2,CASTAQRTSGSHSVEQYF,TGTGCCAGCACCGCCCAGAGAACTAGCGGGAGCCATTCAGTAGAGCAGTACTTC
TRBV14,TRBJ2-2,.,.,CASSQSRDTGELFF,TGTGCCAGCAGCCAAAGTCGGGACACCGGGGAGCTGTTTTTT
TRBV5-1,TRBJ2-1,.,TRBD1,CASSYDRASYNEQFF,TGCGCCAGCAGCTACGACAGGGCTTCCTACAATGAGCAGTTCTTC
TRBV5-1,TRBJ2-7,.,TRBD1,CASKQDRLYEQYF,TGCGCCAGCAAACAGGACAGGCTCTACGAGCAGTACTTC
TRBV27,TRBJ1-6,.,.,CASSLLSSPLHF,TGTGCCAGCAGTTTACTTTCTTCACCCCTCCACTTT
TRBV11-3,TRBJ2-2,.,.,CASSFFRGNTGELFF,TGTGCCAGCAGCTTCTTTCGGGGTAACACCGGGGAGCTGTTTTTT
TRBV6-5,TRBJ2-1,.,TRBD2,CASSQGLATYNEQFF,TGTGCCAGCAGCCAGGGACTAGCGACCTACAATGAGCAGTTCTTC
TRBV28,TRBJ2-7,few,TRBD2,CASSLIGSGGTYEQYF,TGTGCCAGCAGTTTAATTGGTAGCGGGGGGACCTACGAGCAGTACTTC
TRBV11-1,TRBJ1-1,.,.,CASSLTFGGINTEAFF,TGTGCCAGCAGCCTGACCTTTGGGGGGATCAACACTGAAGCTTTCTTT
TRBV4-3,TRBJ1-2,.,TRBD1,CASSQERGRSYGYTF,TGCGCCAGCAGCCAAGAAAGGGGGCGCTCCTATGGCTACACCTTC
TRBV11-3,TRBJ2-3,.,.,CASSFTHSRTDTQYF,TGTGCCAGCAGCTTTACTCATTCTAGAACAGATACGCAGTATTTT
TRBV3-1/TRBV3-2,TRBJ2-3,.,.,CASSPRLVVTDTQYF,TGTGCCAGCAGCCCCCGACTAGTTGTTACAGATACGCAGTATTTT
TRBV4-3,TRBJ1-2,.,TRBD1,CASSPPGTAYGYTF,TGCGCCAGCAGTCCCCCGGGGACAGCCTATGGCTACACCTTC
TRBV28,TRBJ2-7,.,.,CASSQISKFPYEQYF,TGTGCCAGCAGCCAGATATCGAAATTCCCCTACGAGCAGTACTTC
TRBV5-1,TRBJ2-5,.,TRBD2,CASSLVGGSSGRKQETQYF,TGCGCCAGCAGCTTGGTGGGGGGATCCAGCGGGAGGAAACAAGAGACCCAGTACTTC
TRBV11-2,TRBJ2-5,.,TRBD2,CASSPRTSGETQYF,TGTGCCAGCAGCCCTCGGACTAGCGGAGAGACCCAGTACTTC
TRBV6-4,TRBJ2-3,.,TRBD1,CASSEGQATDTQYF,TGTGCCAGCAGCGAGGGACAGGCTACAGATACGCAGTATTTT
TRBV11-2,TRBJ1-2,.,.,CASSPSTGFYGYTF,TGTGCCAGCAGCCCTTCGACAGGCTTCTATGGCTACACCTTC
TRBV6-5,TRBJ1-6,.,TRBD1,CASTRDRDGSPLHF,TGTGCCAGCACCCGGGACAGGGACGGTTCACCCCTCCACTTT
TRBV30,TRBJ1-2,.,TRBD1,CAWSGLATGINGYTF,TGTGCCTGGAGTGGTCTGGCGACAGGGATCAATGGCTACACCTTC
TRBV3-1/TRBV3-2,TRBJ2-1,.,TRBD2,CASSQGGGLGRREQFF,TGTGCCAGCAGCCAAGGCGGGGGACTGGGGAGAAGGGAGCAGTTCTTC
TRBV24-1,TRBJ1-2,.,.,CATSDPGEGYTF,TGTGCCACCAGTGACCCAGGGGAGGGCTACACCTTC
TRBV7-2,TRBJ1-5,.,TRBD1,CASSPKTGNSNQPQHF,TGTGCCAGCAGCCCCAAGACAGGGAATAGCAATCAGCCCCAGCATTTT
TRBV9,TRBJ2-1,.,TRBD1,CASSSDRGPSYNEQFF,TGTGCCAGCAGCTCAGACAGGGGCCCCTCCTACAATGAGCAGTTCTTC
TRBV28,TRBJ1-1,few,TRBD1,CASTRTGGMAEAFF,TGTGCCAGCACCCGGACAGGGGGGATGGCTGAAGCTTTCTTT
TRBV7-2,TRBJ2-7,once,.,CASSRSQGPYEQYF,TGTGCCAGCAGCAGATCGCAGGGTCCCTACGAGCAGTACTTC
TRBV19,TRBJ1-5,.,.,CASSILGSNQPQHF,TGTGCCAGTAGTATTTTGGGCAGCAATCAGCCCCAGCATTTT
TRBV29-1,TRBJ2-5,.,TRBD2,CSVPQPGLPRETQYF,TGCAGCGTTCCCCAACCGGGACTACCTAGGGAGACCCAGTACTTC
TRBV6-5,TRBJ2-3,.,.,CASASRGISTDTQYF,TGTGCCTCAGCCAGTCGGGGGATTTCGACAGATACGCAGTATTTT
TRBV29-1,TRBJ1-4,.,TRBD1,CSATTGTGAEKLFF,TGCAGCGCCACTACCGGGACAGGGGCTGAAAAACTGTTTTTT
TRBV9,TRBJ1-1,.,.,CASSVEGWDTEAFF,TGTGCCAGCAGCGTAGAGGGGTGGGACACTGAAGCTTTCTTT
TRBV27,TRBJ1-5,few,.,CASSPLTGLSNQPQHF,TGTGCCAGCAGTCCCCTGACAGGCCTGAGCAATCAGCCCCAGCATTTT
TRBV28,TRBJ1-2,.,TRBD1,CASSPAGTGYGYTF,TGTGCCAGCAGTCCGGCCGGGACAGGCTATGGCTACACCTTC
TRBV6-2/TRBV6-3,TRBJ1-1,.,TRBD1,CASSWDSFNTEAFF,TGTGCCAGCAGTTGGGACAGCTTCAACACTGAAGCTTTCTTT
TRBV20-1,TRBJ2-7,.,TRBD2,CSASPAGEQSYEQYF,TGCAGTGCTAGTCCAGCGGGAGAACAGTCCTACGAGCAGTACTTC
TRBV2,TRBJ1-1,.,.,CASSTTANTEAFF,TGTGCCAGCAGTACAACAGCGAACACTGAAGCTTTCTTT